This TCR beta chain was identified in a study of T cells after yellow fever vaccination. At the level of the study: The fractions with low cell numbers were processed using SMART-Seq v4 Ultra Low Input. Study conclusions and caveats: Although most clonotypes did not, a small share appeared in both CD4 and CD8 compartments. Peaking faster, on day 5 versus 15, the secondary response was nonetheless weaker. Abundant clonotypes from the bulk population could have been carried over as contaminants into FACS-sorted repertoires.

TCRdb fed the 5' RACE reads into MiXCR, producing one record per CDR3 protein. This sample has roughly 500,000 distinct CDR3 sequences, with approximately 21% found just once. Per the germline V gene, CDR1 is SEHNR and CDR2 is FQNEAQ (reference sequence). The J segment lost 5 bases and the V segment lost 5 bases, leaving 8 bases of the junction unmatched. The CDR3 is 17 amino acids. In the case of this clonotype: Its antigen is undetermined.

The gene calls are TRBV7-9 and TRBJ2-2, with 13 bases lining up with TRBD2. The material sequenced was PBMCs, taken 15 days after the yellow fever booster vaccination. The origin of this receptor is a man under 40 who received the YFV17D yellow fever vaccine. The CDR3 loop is CASSRRTSGSGTGELFF. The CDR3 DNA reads TGTGCCAGCAGCCGACGGACTAGCGGGAGTGGTACCGGGGAGCTGTTTTTT.